The TCR beta chain under discussion was sequenced for a study of blood T cell repertoires in COVID-19. The repertoire was sequenced with immunoSEQ multiplex PCR; TCRdb's copy has only in-frame clones and lacks some. The sample includes some 200,000 clones, 87% seen only once; the top ten take approximately 12%. The CDR3 totals 19 residues. Germline V gene data show CDR1 as MGHRA and CDR2 as YSYEKL. Trimming removed 0 bases from V and 0 bases from J; junction bases left unmatched: 11. The receptor was derived from a woman in her sixties or seventies with COVID-19, enrolled during active disease. Sequenced material: peripheral blood. The V call is TRBV4-1, the J call TRBJ1-5, with TRBD1 matching over 7 bases. In DNA, the CDR3 is TGCGCCAGCAGCCAAGATTGGGGCAGGGGGATCTATAGCAATCAGCCCCAGCATTTT. Its protein is CASSQDWGRGIYSNQPQHF.